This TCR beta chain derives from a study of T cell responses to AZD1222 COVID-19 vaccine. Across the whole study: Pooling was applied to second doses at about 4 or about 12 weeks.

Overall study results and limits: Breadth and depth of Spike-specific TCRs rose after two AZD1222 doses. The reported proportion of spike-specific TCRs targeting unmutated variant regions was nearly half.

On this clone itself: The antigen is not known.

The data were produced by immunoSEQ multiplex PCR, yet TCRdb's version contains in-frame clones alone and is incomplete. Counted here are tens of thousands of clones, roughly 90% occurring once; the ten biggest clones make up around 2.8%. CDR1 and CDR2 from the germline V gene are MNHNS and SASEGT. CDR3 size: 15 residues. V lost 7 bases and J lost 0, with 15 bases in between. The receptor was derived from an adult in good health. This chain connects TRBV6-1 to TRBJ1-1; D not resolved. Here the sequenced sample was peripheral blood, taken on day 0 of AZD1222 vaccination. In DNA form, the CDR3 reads TGTGCCAGCAACATGGACGGTACCATGAACACTGAAGCTTTCTTT. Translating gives CASNMDGTMNTEAFF.